There are a few counts of the clone carrying this TCR beta chain. Its antigen is still unknown. These data are taken from a study of long-term antiretroviral therapy in people with HIV. Study-level information: It was about a decade before the 2015 immediate-ART recommendation that the earliest samples were taken.

Study-wide results and limits: Controls had broader CDR3 length ranges than HIV repertoires did.

At the survey level, the v3.0 immunoSEQ assay was run. Sequencing used immunoSEQ multiplex PCR; TCRdb keeps in-frame clones, though not all of them. Of approximately 32,000 clones detected, 80% to 90% appear once; the ten largest clones hold roughly 7.3%. V gave up 1 base and J gave up 4 bases, with 9 bases separating them. This CDR3 region has 14 residues. Per germline, CDR1 SGHNT and CDR2 YYREEE (reference sequence). The chain carries TRBV5-4 and TRBJ1-5; TRBD1 might be the D (6 bases). The receptor comes from a man aged 18-30 years with HIV. The sequenced sample was unsorted PBMCs, obtained 0.4 years before starting antiretroviral therapy. CDR3 protein: CASSLKGVNQPQHF. The CDR3 DNA reads as TGTGCCAGCAGCTTGAAGGGGGTAAATCAGCCCCAGCATTTT.